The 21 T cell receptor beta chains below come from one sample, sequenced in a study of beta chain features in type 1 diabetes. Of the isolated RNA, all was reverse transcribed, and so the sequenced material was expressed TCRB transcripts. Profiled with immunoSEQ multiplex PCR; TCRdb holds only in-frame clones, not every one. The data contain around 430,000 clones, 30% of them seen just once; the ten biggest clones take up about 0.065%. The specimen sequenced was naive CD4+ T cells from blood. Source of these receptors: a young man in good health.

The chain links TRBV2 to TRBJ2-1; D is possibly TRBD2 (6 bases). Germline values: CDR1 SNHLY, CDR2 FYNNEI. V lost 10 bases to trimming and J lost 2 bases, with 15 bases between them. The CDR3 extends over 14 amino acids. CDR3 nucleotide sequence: TGTGCCACCAACCGGGACTTCCCCTACAATGAGCAGTTCTTC. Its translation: CATNRDFPYNEQFF. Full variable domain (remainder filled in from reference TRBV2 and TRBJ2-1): EPEVTQTPSHQVTQMGQEVILRCVPISNHLYFYWYRQILGQKVEFLVSFYNNEISEKSEIFDDQFSVERPDGSNFTLKIRSTKLEDSAMYFCATNRDFPYNEQFFGPGTRLTVL.

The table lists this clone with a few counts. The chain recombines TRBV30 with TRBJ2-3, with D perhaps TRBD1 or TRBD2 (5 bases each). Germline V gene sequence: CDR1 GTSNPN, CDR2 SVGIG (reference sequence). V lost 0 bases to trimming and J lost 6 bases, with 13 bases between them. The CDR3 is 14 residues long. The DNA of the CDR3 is TGTGCCTGGAGTGTCGGAGAATGGGGGGATACGCAGTATTTT. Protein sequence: CAWSVGEWGDTQYF.

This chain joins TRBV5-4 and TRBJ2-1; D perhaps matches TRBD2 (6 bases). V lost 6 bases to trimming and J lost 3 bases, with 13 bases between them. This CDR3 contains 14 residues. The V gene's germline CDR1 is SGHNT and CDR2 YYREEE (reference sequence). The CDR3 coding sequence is TGTGCCAGCATCGGAGGGAGGCACTACAATGAGCAGTTCTTC. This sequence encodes CASIGGRHYNEQFF.

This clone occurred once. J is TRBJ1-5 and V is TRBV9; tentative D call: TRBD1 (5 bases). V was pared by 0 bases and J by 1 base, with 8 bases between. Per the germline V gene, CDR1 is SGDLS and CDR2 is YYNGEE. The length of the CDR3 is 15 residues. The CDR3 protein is CASSVEGHSNQPQHF. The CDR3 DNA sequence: TGTGCCAGCAGCGTAGAGGGGCACAGCAATCAGCCCCAGCATTTT.

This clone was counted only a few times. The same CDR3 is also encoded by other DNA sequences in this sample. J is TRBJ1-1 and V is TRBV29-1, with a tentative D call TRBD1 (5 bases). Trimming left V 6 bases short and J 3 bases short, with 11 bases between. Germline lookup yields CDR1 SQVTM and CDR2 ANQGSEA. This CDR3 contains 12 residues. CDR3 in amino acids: CSVARGDTEAFF. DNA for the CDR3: TGCAGCGTCGCCCGGGGGGACACTGAAGCTTTCTTT.

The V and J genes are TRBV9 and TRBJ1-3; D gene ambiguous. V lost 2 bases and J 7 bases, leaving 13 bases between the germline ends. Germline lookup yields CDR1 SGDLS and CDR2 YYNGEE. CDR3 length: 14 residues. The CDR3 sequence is CASSVDLLANTIYF. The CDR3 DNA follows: TGTGCCAGCAGCGTGGACCTCCTAGCGAACACCATATATTTT.

For the CDR3, the DNA is TGCGCCAGCAGCTTACTGCCGACTAGCACAGATACGCAGTATTTT. Its protein is CASSLLPTSTDTQYF. The rearrangement uses TRBV5-1 and TRBJ2-3; no clear D gene. There are 15 residues in the CDR3. CDR1 and CDR2 from the germline V gene are SGHRS and YFSETQ. Trimming stripped 2 bases from V and 0 bases from J, with 10 bases between.

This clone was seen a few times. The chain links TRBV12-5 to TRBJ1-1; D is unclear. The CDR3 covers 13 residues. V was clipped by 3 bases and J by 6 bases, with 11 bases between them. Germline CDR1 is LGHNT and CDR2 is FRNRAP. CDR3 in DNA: TGTGCTAGTGGTTTTGGAGATAGCCCTGAAGCTTTCTTT. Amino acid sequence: CASGFGDSPEAFF.

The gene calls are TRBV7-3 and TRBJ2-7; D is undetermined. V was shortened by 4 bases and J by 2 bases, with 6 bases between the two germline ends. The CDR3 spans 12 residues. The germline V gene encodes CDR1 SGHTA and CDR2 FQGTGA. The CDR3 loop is CASSWGTYEQYF. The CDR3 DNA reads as TGTGCCAGCAGCTGGGGTACCTACGAGCAGTACTTC.

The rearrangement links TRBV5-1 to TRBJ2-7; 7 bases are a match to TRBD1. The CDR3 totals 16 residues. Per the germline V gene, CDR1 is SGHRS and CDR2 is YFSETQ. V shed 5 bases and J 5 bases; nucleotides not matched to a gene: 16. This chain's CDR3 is CASRYAPGQREHEQYF. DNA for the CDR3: TGCGCCAGCAGATATGCTCCGGGACAGAGGGAACACGAGCAGTACTTC.

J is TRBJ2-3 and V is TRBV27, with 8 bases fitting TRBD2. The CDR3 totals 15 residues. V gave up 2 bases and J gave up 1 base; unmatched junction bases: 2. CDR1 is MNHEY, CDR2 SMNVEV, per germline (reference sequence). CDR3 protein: CASSLNGRGTDTQYF. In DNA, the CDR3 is TGTGCCAGCAGTTTAAACGGGAGGGGCACAGATACGCAGTATTTT.

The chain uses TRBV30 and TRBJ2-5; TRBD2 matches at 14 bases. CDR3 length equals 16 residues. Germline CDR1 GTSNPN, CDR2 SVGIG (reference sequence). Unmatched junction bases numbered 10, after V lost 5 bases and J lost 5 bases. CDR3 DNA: TGTGCCTGGTCGCCGGGACTAGCGGGAGTGGGGGAGACCCAGTACTTC. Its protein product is CAWSPGLAGVGETQYF. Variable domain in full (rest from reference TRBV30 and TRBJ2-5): SQTIHQWPATLVQPVGSPLSLECTVEGTSNPNLYWYRQAAGRGLQLLFYSVGIGQISSEVPQNLSASRPQDRQFILSSKKLLLSDSGFYLCAWSPGLAGVGETQYFGPGTRLLVL.

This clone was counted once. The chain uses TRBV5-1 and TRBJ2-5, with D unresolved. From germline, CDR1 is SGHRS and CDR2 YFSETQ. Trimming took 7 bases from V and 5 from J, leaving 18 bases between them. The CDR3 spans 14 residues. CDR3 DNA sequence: TGCGCCAGCGGGCCTGCTACTGGGTTGGAGACCCAGTACTTC. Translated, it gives CASGPATGLETQYF.

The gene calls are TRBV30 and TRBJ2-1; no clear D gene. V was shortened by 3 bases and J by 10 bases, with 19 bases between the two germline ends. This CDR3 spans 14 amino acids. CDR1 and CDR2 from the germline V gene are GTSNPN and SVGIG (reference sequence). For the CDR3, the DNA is TGTGCCTGGAGCTCCTCCCACCCGGTGGTCGAGCAGTTCTTC. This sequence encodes CAWSSSHPVVEQFF.

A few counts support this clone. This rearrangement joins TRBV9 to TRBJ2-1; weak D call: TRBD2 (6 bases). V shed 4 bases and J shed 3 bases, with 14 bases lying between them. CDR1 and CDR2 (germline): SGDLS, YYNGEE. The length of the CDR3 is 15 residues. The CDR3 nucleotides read TGTGCCAGCAGCCCCTTTGGCGGGGACTACAATGAGCAGTTCTTC. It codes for CASSPFGGDYNEQFF.

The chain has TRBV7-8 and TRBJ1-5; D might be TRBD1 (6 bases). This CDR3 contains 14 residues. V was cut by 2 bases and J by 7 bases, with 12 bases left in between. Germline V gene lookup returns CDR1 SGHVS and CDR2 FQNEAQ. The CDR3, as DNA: TGTGCCAGCAGCTTAACACAGGGTGGCCAGCCCCAGCATTTT. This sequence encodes CASSLTQGGQPQHF.

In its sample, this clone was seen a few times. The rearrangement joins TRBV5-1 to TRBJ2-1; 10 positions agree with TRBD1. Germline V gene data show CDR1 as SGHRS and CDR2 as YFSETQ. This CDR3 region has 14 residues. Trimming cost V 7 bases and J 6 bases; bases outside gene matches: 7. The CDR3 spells CASSGTGVINEQFF. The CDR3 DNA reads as TGCGCCAGCTCCGGGACAGGGGTAATCAATGAGCAGTTCTTC.

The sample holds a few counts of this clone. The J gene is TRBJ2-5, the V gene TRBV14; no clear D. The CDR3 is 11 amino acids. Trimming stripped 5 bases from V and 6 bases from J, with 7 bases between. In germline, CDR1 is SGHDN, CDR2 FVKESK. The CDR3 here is CASSASQTQYF. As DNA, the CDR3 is TGTGCCAGCAGCGCGTCCCAGACCCAGTACTTC.

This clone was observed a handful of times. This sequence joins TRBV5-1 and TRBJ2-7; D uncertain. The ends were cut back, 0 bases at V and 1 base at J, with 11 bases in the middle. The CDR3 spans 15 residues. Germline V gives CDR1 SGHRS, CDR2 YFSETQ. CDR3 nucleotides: TGCGCCAGCAGCTTGGCCTGGCCAACTTCCTACGAGCAGTACTTC. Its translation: CASSLAWPTSYEQYF.

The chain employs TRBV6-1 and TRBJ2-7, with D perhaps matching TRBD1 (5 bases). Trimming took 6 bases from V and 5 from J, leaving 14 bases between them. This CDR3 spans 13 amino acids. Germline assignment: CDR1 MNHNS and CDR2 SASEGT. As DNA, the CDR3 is TGTGCCAGCAGCGAAATGCAAGGGGACGAGCAGTACTTC. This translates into CASSEMQGDEQYF.

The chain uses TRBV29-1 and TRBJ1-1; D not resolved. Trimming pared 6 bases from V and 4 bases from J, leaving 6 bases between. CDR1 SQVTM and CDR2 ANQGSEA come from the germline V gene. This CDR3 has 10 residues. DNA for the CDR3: TGCAGCGTAAGGGTCACTGAAGCTTTCTTT. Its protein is CSVRVTEAFF. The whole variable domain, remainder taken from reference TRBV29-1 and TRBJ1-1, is SAVISQKPSRDICQRGTSLTIQCQVDSQVTMMFWYRQQPGQSLTLIATANQGSEATYESGFVIDKFPISRPNLTFSTLTVSNMSPEDSSIYLCSVRVTEAFFGQGTRLTVV.